Shown below are 27 T cell receptor beta chains from a single sample sequenced in a study of cytomegalovirus exposure and HLA in healthy donors. Amplification used 60 Vbeta primers and 13 Jbeta primers. Some clones are missing from TCRdb's copy, which holds only in-frame ones; the method was immunoSEQ multiplex PCR. The table has over 140,000 clones, approximately 82% seen once. What was sequenced was PBMCs. All receptors come from a man in his thirties or forties in good health and CMV-seropositive.

The V call is TRBV27, the J call TRBJ2-7; 9 bases match TRBD1. The V segment lost 5 bases and the J segment 4 bases; nucleotides outside the gene matches: 9. The CDR3 is 15 residues long. CDR1 is MNHEY and CDR2 is SMNVEV in the germline V gene (reference sequence). The CDR3 coding sequence is TGTGCCAGCAGTCCCGGACAGGGGTTTATTTACGAGCAGTACTTC. As protein: CASSPGQGFIYEQYF.

With regard to this clone: Germline and junction disagree at one end, which may indicate a read error. The rearrangement joins TRBV4-1 to TRBJ2-1, with TRBD2 identical over 8 bases. In germline, CDR1 is MGHRA, CDR2 YSYEKL. This CDR3 is 14 amino acids long. CDR3 in amino acids: CASSQDAGGYEQFF. The CDR3, as DNA: TGCGCCAGTAGCCAAGATGCGGGGGGTTATGAGCAGTTCTTC.

In this sample, this clone turned up once. This chain links TRBV2 with TRBJ1-3, with D possibly TRBD1 on 5 matching bases. With 7 bases removed from V and 0 bases from J, the gap between germline ends came to 16 bases. The CDR3 length is 16 residues. In germline, CDR1 is SNHLY, CDR2 FYNNEI. The CDR3 DNA follows: TGTGCCAGCACCCCCCGACAGTACGGCTCTGGAAACACCATATATTTT. Translation gives CASTPRQYGSGNTIYF.

J is TRBJ2-3 and V is TRBV4-2; tentative D call: TRBD2 (5 bases). The CDR3 is 14 residues long. Per germline, CDR1 LGHNA and CDR2 YNFKEQ. Trimming pared 1 base from V and 2 bases from J, leaving 7 bases between. CDR3 amino acids: CASSQAGSTDTQYF. CDR3 DNA sequence: TGTGCCAGCAGCCAAGCGGGGTCCACAGATACGCAGTATTTT.

This clone was counted between two and nine times. The rearrangement uses TRBV4-1 and TRBJ2-1, with D possibly matching TRBD2 (5 bases). The germline gives CDR1 MGHRA, CDR2 YSYEKL. V dropped 0 bases and J dropped 9 bases, with 12 bases sitting between them. The CDR3 runs 14 residues. The CDR3 nucleotides read TGCGCCAGCAGCCAAGATCCGGGGAACGGTGAGCAGTTCTTC. Translating it yields CASSQDPGNGEQFF.

This CDR3 reads CASSQVIGANTGELFF. CDR3 bases: TGTGCCAGCAGCCAAGTTATAGGGGCCAACACCGGGGAGCTGTTTTTT. The chain carries TRBV4-2 and TRBJ2-2; TRBD1 might be the D (5 bases). The CDR3 contains 16 residues. Trimming pared 1 base from V and 2 bases from J, leaving 11 bases between. Germline CDR1 and CDR2: LGHNA and YNFKEQ.

The rearrangement links TRBV29-1 to TRBJ2-7, with TRBD1 identical over 7 bases. The V gene's germline CDR1 is SQVTM and CDR2 ANQGSEA. The CDR3 sequence is 12 residues long. The ends lost 6 bases at V and 6 bases at J; junction bases unmatched: 8. The CDR3 loop reads CSVTIGTAEQYF. DNA of the CDR3: TGCAGCGTAACCATTGGGACAGCCGAGCAGTACTTC.

This chain uses TRBV4-2 with TRBJ2-1; TRBD2 matches at 9 bases. This CDR3 comprises 16 residues. Germline loops: CDR1 LGHNA, CDR2 YNFKEQ. Trimming cost V 1 base and J 4 bases; bases outside gene matches: 5. CDR3 sequence reads: CASSQVLAGKYNEQFF. DNA of the CDR3: TGTGCCAGCAGCCAAGTCCTAGCGGGGAAATACAATGAGCAGTTCTTC.

Only one count was recorded for this clone. The rearrangement uses TRBV9 and TRBJ2-1; 10 positions match TRBD2. The V and J ends lost 0 bases and 4 bases, in that order; junction bases with no gene match: 7. The CDR3 extends over 17 amino acids. Germline V gene lookup returns CDR1 SGDLS and CDR2 YYNGEE. Here the CDR3 reads CASSVGPQRGGYNEQFF. CDR3 coding DNA: TGTGCCAGCAGCGTAGGGCCTCAGCGGGGGGGATACAATGAGCAGTTCTTC.

The V call is TRBV19, the J call TRBJ2-7; TRBD1 is a possible D gene (6 bases). V lost 6 bases, J lost 3 bases, and 18 bases lay in between. The germline V gene encodes CDR1 LNHDA and CDR2 SQIVND (reference sequence). The CDR3 consists of 15 residues. CDR3 sequence (DNA): TGTGCCAGTAGGGGGGCCGACCCTGAGGGCTACGAGCAGTACTTC. This encodes CASRGADPEGYEQYF.

This sequence joins TRBV4-2 and TRBJ1-5, with D possibly matching TRBD1 (6 bases). The CDR3 sequence is 15 residues long. V lost 0 bases, J lost 1 base, and 7 bases lay in between. The germline V gene encodes CDR1 LGHNA and CDR2 YNFKEQ. The chain's CDR3 is CASSQDRGSNQPQHF. The CDR3 DNA is TGTGCCAGCAGCCAAGATAGGGGGAGCAATCAGCCCCAGCATTTT.

This chain joins TRBV9 and TRBJ2-2; 10 positions match TRBD1. The junction had 9 bases not matched to a gene; V was cut back by 3 bases and J by 4 bases. CDR1 is SGDLS, CDR2 YYNGEE, per germline. CDR3 length: 17 amino acids. The CDR3 sequence: CASSDYGQGVSTGELFF. The CDR3 DNA reads as TGTGCCAGCAGCGACTACGGACAGGGGGTTTCCACCGGGGAGCTGTTTTTT.

This chain links TRBV18 with TRBJ2-2, with 7 bases that match TRBD1. J was trimmed by 3 bases and V by 5 bases; bases with no gene match: 0. CDR1 is KGHSH, CDR2 LQKENI, per germline. This CDR3 contains 13 residues. This CDR3 reads CASSDRDTGELFF. CDR3 nucleotide sequence: TGTGCCAGCTCAGACAGGGACACCGGGGAGCTGTTTTTT.

This clone has only one observation. This chain joins TRBV18 and TRBJ1-1, with D maybe TRBD1 (5 bases). The germline V and J ends were trimmed by 3 bases and 3 bases, with 8 bases remaining between them. This CDR3 is 13 amino acids long. Germline V gene sequence: CDR1 KGHSH, CDR2 LQKENI. CDR3: CASSPSTDTEAFF. CDR3 in DNA: TGTGCCAGCTCACCGTCGACAGACACTGAAGCTTTCTTT.

The V gene is TRBV11-3, the J gene TRBJ2-1; the match to TRBD2 covers 8 bases. V trimming: 5 bases; J trimming: 5 bases; junction bases outside the gene matches: 11. The CDR3 totals 16 residues. Germline-derived CDR1 and CDR2 are SGHNT and YENEEA. Here the CDR3 DNA reads TGTGCCAGCAGCGGCAGAGGCAGCGGGAGTAACAATGAGCAGTTCTTC. This encodes CASSGRGSGSNNEQFF.

The chain combines TRBV6-5 with TRBJ1-1; 9 nucleotides align to TRBD1. From germline, CDR1 is MNHEY and CDR2 SVGAGI. Losses at the gene ends were 6 bases for V and 7 bases for J; bases not matched to a gene: 9. This CDR3 is built from 14 residues. This chain's CDR3 is CASRSGTGIYEAFF. Written as DNA, the CDR3 is TGTGCCAGCAGATCCGGGACAGGGATTTATGAAGCTTTCTTT.

The chain is built from TRBV28 and TRBJ2-7; 7 bases agree with TRBD1. This CDR3 is 15 amino acids long. Germline CDR1 is MDHEN and CDR2 is SYDVKM. Unmatched junction bases numbered 11, after V lost 4 bases and J lost 5 bases. Here the CDR3 DNA reads TGTGCCAGCAGTTCCGAAGAGACAGGGCTCCACGAGCAGTACTTC. Protein product: CASSSEETGLHEQYF.

The chain carries TRBV5-1 and TRBJ2-5, with unresolved D. This CDR3 has 14 amino acids. Between the trimmed V and J ends, which lost 4 bases and 5 bases, there was a span of 15 bases. The germline V gene has CDR1 SGHRS and CDR2 YFSETQ. In DNA, the CDR3 is TGCGCCAGCAGCCAGTCCGGGTATGACGAGACCCAGTACTTC. Its protein is CASSQSGYDETQYF.

The chain uses TRBV5-5 and TRBJ2-7; D may be TRBD2 (7 bases). With 4 bases removed from V and 4 bases from J, the gap between germline ends came to 21 bases. The CDR3 consists of 16 residues. CDR1 and CDR2 (germline): SGHKS, YYEKEE (reference sequence). CDR3 nucleotides: TGTGCCAGCAGCAGCCCCCGGGGGGCAAACACATACGAGCAGTACTTC. It translates to CASSSPRGANTYEQYF.

This chain links TRBV11-2 with TRBJ2-5, with D tentatively TRBD2 (5 bases). V gave up 3 bases and J gave up 3 bases, with 14 bases separating them. The germline gives CDR1 SGHAT, CDR2 FQNNGV. The length of the CDR3 is 15 residues. The CDR3 spells CASSFSSGTEETQYF. The CDR3 DNA reads TGTGCCAGCAGCTTTTCGTCGGGAACGGAAGAGACCCAGTACTTC.

This chain connects TRBV5-1 to TRBJ1-5, with 8 positions matching TRBD1. The CDR3 sequence is 15 residues long. V shed 4 bases, J shed 5 bases, and the junction held 8 bases outside the gene matches. Germline-derived CDR1 and CDR2 are SGHRS and YFSETQ. CDR3 in DNA: TGCGCCAGCAGCACGGGGACAGGATCCTATCAGCCCCAGCATTTT. This sequence encodes CASSTGTGSYQPQHF.

This chain connects TRBV9 to TRBJ1-3, with D unclear. Deletions cut 0 bases from V and 0 bases from J, with 10 bases between. Germline loops: CDR1 SGDLS, CDR2 YYNGEE. The CDR3 length is 16 residues. Here the CDR3 reads CASSVGEARSGNTIYF. CDR3 DNA: TGTGCCAGCAGCGTAGGGGAGGCCCGCTCTGGAAACACCATATATTTT.

V gene TRBV9 combines with J gene TRBJ1-5; D is ambiguous. Between the trimmed V and J ends, which lost 0 bases and 5 bases, there was a span of 6 bases. Germline V gives CDR1 SGDLS, CDR2 YYNGEE. CDR3 length: 13 residues. The CDR3 sequence is CASSVAPYQPQHF. CDR3 DNA sequence: TGTGCCAGCAGCGTAGCCCCTTATCAGCCCCAGCATTTT.

This chain joins TRBV10-1 and TRBJ1-5; 11 bases are shared with TRBD1. From germline, CDR1 is WNHNN and CDR2 SYGVQD (reference sequence). The CDR3 loop spans 16 amino acids. V lost 1 base, J lost 9 bases, and 8 bases stayed unmatched. CDR3 nucleotide sequence: TGCGCCAGCAGTGAGTATGCGGGACAGGGGGACCGGCCCCAGCATTTT. It codes for CASSEYAGQGDRPQHF.

This clone occurred once. The chain employs TRBV18 and TRBJ2-5; 11 nucleotides line up with TRBD2. The germline CDR1 and CDR2 sequences are KGHSH and LQKENI. The CDR3 has 15 residues. The J segment lost 1 base and the V segment lost 3 bases, leaving 1 base of the junction unmatched. The CDR3 reads CASSPTSGTQETQYF. CDR3 DNA sequence: TGTGCCAGCTCACCGACTAGCGGGACCCAAGAGACCCAGTACTTC.

The chain recombines TRBV7-9 with TRBJ1-1; unclear D gene. CDR3 length: 14 residues. The ends were cut back, 2 bases at V and 2 bases at J, with 9 bases in the middle. Per germline, CDR1 SEHNR and CDR2 FQNEAQ (reference sequence). CDR3 bases: TGTGCCAGCAGCTTAACGAAAGCCAACACTGAAGCTTTCTTT. It encodes CASSLTKANTEAFF. The variable domain in full, with the rest retrieved from reference TRBV7-9 and TRBJ1-1, is DTGVSQNPRHKITKRGQNVTFRCDPISEHNRLYWYRQTLGQGPEFLTYFQNEAQLEKSRLLSDRFSAERPKGSFSTLEIQRTEQGDSAMYLCASSLTKANTEAFFGQGTRLTVV.

The V and J genes are TRBV6-1 and TRBJ1-4, with no clear D. V lost 5 bases and J 4 bases, leaving 14 bases between the germline ends. The germline V gene encodes CDR1 MNHNS and CDR2 SASEGT. This CDR3 is 15 amino acids long. This chain's CDR3 is CASSPLKGVNEKLFF. CDR3 coding DNA: TGTGCCAGCAGTCCGTTGAAGGGAGTTAATGAAAAACTGTTTTTT.